The TCR beta chain described here comes from a study of T-cell reconstitution after alpha-beta-depleted transplantation in children. This clonotype has a count of ten or more. Looked up from germline, CDR1 is SGHTA and CDR2 is FQGNSA. V was shortened by 6 bases and J by 7 bases, with 10 bases between the two germline ends. The CDR3 runs 12 residues. It was with unique molecular identifiers that the TCRbeta library was prepared. TCRdb re-called the PCR reads through MiXCR, storing one row per CDR3 protein. The sample records hundreds of thousands of distinct CDR3 sequences, 9.9% being singletons. The clonotype originates from a human donor who donated a stem cell graft to a child with SCID. The chain employs TRBV7-2 and TRBJ2-1; D is possibly TRBD1 (5 bases). Sequenced here: PBMCs from the stem cell graft donor, sampled from the stem cell graft. In DNA form, the CDR3 reads TGTGCCAGCAGTTTTCAGGGTAATGAGCAGTTCTTC. Its protein product is CASSFQGNEQFF. The full variable domain, with the rest looked up from reference TRBV7-2 and TRBJ2-1, is GAGVSQSPSNKVTEKGKDVELRCDPISGHTALYWYRQSLGQGLEFLIYFQGNSAPDKSGLPSDRFSAERTGGSVSTLTIQRTQQEDSAVYLCASSFQGNEQFFGPGTRLTVL.